The next 32 T cell receptor beta chains were all read from a single sample in a study of OX40 agonist ivuxolimab in advanced cancers. Measured with immunoSEQ multiplex PCR; TCRdb has only the in-frame clones, and not every one. The sample shows some 42,000 clones, over 75% of them seen only once. The starting material was CD4+ or CD8+ T cells sorted from blood, obtained in a trial of the OX40 agonist ivuxolimab. Receptors originate from an adult with an advanced solid tumor such as melanoma, head and neck, liver or kidney cancer.

The CDR3 is CASSPQQGARGAFF. CDR3 DNA sequence: TGTGCCAGCAGTCCCCAACAGGGGGCGCGGGGAGCTTTCTTT. This chain joins TRBV2 and TRBJ1-1; TRBD1 matches 9 bases. The trim removed 5 bases at V and 10 bases at J, leaving 11 bases unmatched. CDR3 size: 14 residues. Germline V gives CDR1 SNHLY, CDR2 FYNNEI.

V usage is TRBV6-6 and J usage is TRBJ2-7, with D perhaps TRBD1 (6 bases). The CDR3 sequence is 13 residues long. Germline CDR1 reads MNHNY; CDR2 reads SVGAGI (reference sequence). V was cut by 6 bases and J by 3 bases, with 12 bases left in between. CDR3 residues: CASRTDRNYEQYF. As DNA, the CDR3 is TGTGCCAGCAGGACAGACAGGAACTACGAGCAGTACTTC.

This rearrangement joins TRBV28 to TRBJ2-7; TRBD1 matches at 7 bases. J was trimmed by 0 bases and V by 3 bases; bases with no gene match: 8. The V gene's germline CDR1 is MDHEN and CDR2 SYDVKM. CDR3 size: 16 residues. The CDR3 sequence is CASSLPGTASSYEQYF. The CDR3 nucleotides read TGTGCCAGCAGTTTGCCCGGGACAGCGAGCTCCTACGAGCAGTACTTC.

J is TRBJ1-2 and V is TRBV7-2; D is perhaps TRBD1 (5 bases). The length of the CDR3 is 13 residues. Per germline, CDR1 SGHTA and CDR2 FQGNSA. Trimming left V 3 bases short and J 5 bases short, with 10 bases between. This chain's CDR3 is CASSLQGGYGYTF. CDR3 bases: TGTGCCAGCAGCTTGCAGGGAGGGTATGGCTACACCTTC.

This sequence joins TRBV2 and TRBJ2-2, with D perhaps matching TRBD1 (5 bases). V lost 6 bases, J lost 1 base, and 9 bases lay in between. This CDR3 is 14 amino acids long. CDR1 and CDR2 from the germline V gene are SNHLY and FYNNEI. CDR3 nucleotides: TGTGCCAGCAGGCAACAGGTGAACACCGGGGAGCTGTTTTTT. It yields the protein CASRQQVNTGELFF. The whole variable domain, filled in from reference TRBV2 and TRBJ2-2, reads EPEVTQTPSHQVTQMGQEVILRCVPISNHLYFYWYRQILGQKVEFLVSFYNNEISEKSEIFDDQFSVERPDGSNFTLKIRSTKLEDSAMYFCASRQQVNTGELFFGEGSRLTVL.

The V gene is TRBV25-1, the J gene TRBJ1-1, with a weak D call TRBD1 (6 bases). Germline CDR1 is MGHDK and CDR2 is SYGVNS. V was trimmed by 4 bases and J by 1 base, leaving 7 bases between them. This CDR3 comprises 13 residues. The CDR3: CASSGTANTEAFF. For the CDR3, the DNA is TGTGCCAGCAGTGGGACAGCGAACACTGAAGCTTTCTTT.

The CDR3 DNA follows: TGTGCCAGCAGTGAACAGGGATTCCCCGGTGAGCAGTTCTTC. This translates into CASSEQGFPGEQFF. This chain connects TRBV6-1 to TRBJ2-1; possibly TRBD1 for D (5 bases). Germline CDR1 MNHNS, CDR2 SASEGT. There are 14 residues in the CDR3. V dropped 2 bases and J dropped 9 bases, with 14 bases sitting between them.

The chain employs TRBV2 and TRBJ2-2; tentatively, D is TRBD2 (5 bases). Germline V gene sequence: CDR1 SNHLY, CDR2 FYNNEI. The CDR3 has 14 amino acids. The germline V and J ends were trimmed by 6 bases and 6 bases, with 14 bases remaining between them. DNA for the CDR3: TGTGCCAGCAGCCTGGTCGAGGGATCCGGGGAGCTGTTTTTT. Amino acids: CASSLVEGSGELFF. Supplemented by reference TRBV2 and TRBJ2-2, the full variable domain reads EPEVTQTPSHQVTQMGQEVILRCVPISNHLYFYWYRQILGQKVEFLVSFYNNEISEKSEIFDDQFSVERPDGSNFTLKIRSTKLEDSAMYFCASSLVEGSGELFFGEGSRLTVL.

The CDR3 protein is CASSPTHSGNTIYF. As DNA, the CDR3 is TGTGCCAGCAGTCCCACGCACTCTGGAAACACCATATATTTT. This chain links TRBV6-5 with TRBJ1-3; no firm D call. V lost 5 bases to trimming and J lost 0 bases, with 8 bases between them. Germline V CDR1 and CDR2: MNHEY, SVGAGI. This CDR3 contains 14 residues.

The chain combines TRBV2 with TRBJ2-1; D remains ambiguous. Trimming removed 3 bases from V and 2 bases from J, with 2 bases in between. CDR3 length: 12 residues. CDR1 SNHLY and CDR2 FYNNEI come from the germline V gene. The CDR3, as DNA: TGTGCCAGCAGTGACCCCTACAATGAGCAGTTCTTC. Translation: CASSDPYNEQFF.

This clone is a singleton in its sample. This rearrangement joins TRBV7-2 to TRBJ1-2; D is undetermined. V was trimmed by 3 bases and J by 6 bases, leaving 8 bases between them. This CDR3 region has 12 residues. Per germline, CDR1 SGHTA and CDR2 FQGNSA. The DNA of the CDR3 is TGTGCCAGCAGCTTCCCCCCGGATGGCTACACCTTC. It translates to CASSFPPDGYTF. Looking up the rest from reference TRBV7-2 and TRBJ1-2 gives the full variable domain: GAGVSQSPSNKVTEKGKDVELRCDPISGHTALYWYRQSLGQGLEFLIYFQGNSAPDKSGLPSDRFSAERTGGSVSTLTIQRTQQEDSAVYLCASSFPPDGYTFGSGTRLTVV.

This clone came up once. The CDR3 is CASSGLTGELFF. DNA for the CDR3: TGTGCCAGCAGTGGACTAACCGGGGAGCTGTTTTTT. The chain recombines TRBV6-4 with TRBJ2-2; a weak D match, TRBD2 (5 bases). The CDR3 has 12 amino acids. Germline CDR1 reads MRHNA; CDR2 reads SNTAGT. The V end was cut by 4 bases, the J end by 5 bases, with 5 bases between.

CDR3 sequence reads: CASSDRDRGVDSPLHF. The CDR3 DNA reads as TGTGCCAGCAGTGATCGTGACAGGGGAGTCGATTCACCCCTCCACTTT. The V gene is TRBV25-1, the J gene TRBJ1-6; 8 nucleotides line up with TRBD1. The V and J ends lost 3 bases and 8 bases, in that order; junction bases with no gene match: 9. Germline V gene lookup returns CDR1 MGHDK and CDR2 SYGVNS. The CDR3 is 16 amino acids.

This clone was seen a single time. The chain links TRBV2 to TRBJ2-1, with 10 bases lining up with TRBD1. The CDR3 spans 14 residues. With 8 bases clipped from V and 14 bases from J, the junction kept 15 bases outside the gene matches. Per the germline V gene, CDR1 is SNHLY and CDR2 is FYNNEI. The CDR3 spells CASARQGANGVEFF. The CDR3 DNA reads TGTGCCAGCGCTAGACAGGGGGCGAATGGCGTGGAGTTCTTC.

This clone came up a few times. The sample contains more than one DNA sequence encoding this CDR3. J is TRBJ1-1 and V is TRBV27; 10 positions match TRBD1. Losses at the gene ends were 4 bases for V and 2 bases for J; bases not matched to a gene: 4. The CDR3 contains 15 residues. CDR1 is MNHEY, CDR2 SMNVEV, per germline (reference sequence). CDR3 loop: CASSWRQGANTEAFF. Written as DNA, the CDR3 is TGTGCCAGCAGTTGGCGACAGGGGGCAAACACTGAAGCTTTCTTT.

This chain links TRBV5-6 with TRBJ2-3; 9 bases are shared with TRBD2. The ends lost 0 bases at V and 4 bases at J; junction bases unmatched: 9. The CDR3 has 17 amino acids. Germline CDR1 is SGHDT and CDR2 is YYEEEE. The CDR3 region has the DNA TGTGCCAGCAGCTTGGGAACCCTAGCGGGGTCGCCAGATACGCAGTATTTT. Protein: CASSLGTLAGSPDTQYF.

The chain recombines TRBV7-2 with TRBJ2-3; D call uncertain. The CDR3 length is 12 residues. Germline V gene data show CDR1 as SGHTA and CDR2 as FQGNSA. V gave up 5 bases and J gave up 1 base, with 4 bases separating them. The CDR3 sequence: CASSQGTDTQYF. CDR3 in DNA: TGTGCCAGCAGCCAGGGCACAGATACGCAGTATTTT.

V is TRBV6-1 and J is TRBJ2-2; TRBD2 aligns across 8 bases. CDR3 length equals 14 residues. Germline CDR1 reads MNHNS; CDR2 reads SASEGT. Germline trimming cut 8 bases from V and 1 base from J; bases unmatched to any gene: 3. The CDR3 DNA sequence: TGTGCCAGCCAGCGGGGGAGGAACACCGGGGAGCTGTTTTTT. Its translation: CASQRGRNTGELFF.

The chain combines TRBV19 with TRBJ2-5, with 7 bases that match TRBD2. The CDR3 has 15 amino acids. Germline V lookup: CDR1 LNHDA, CDR2 SQIVND (reference sequence). Trimming cost V 5 bases and J 4 bases; bases outside gene matches: 10. The CDR3 nucleotides read TGTGCCAGTAGTGTTAGCGGGTCCGGTCGAGAGACCCAGTACTTC. Amino acid sequence: CASSVSGSGRETQYF.

This chain joins TRBV18 and TRBJ1-5; D is unclear. Deletions cut 3 bases from V and 7 bases from J, with 13 bases between. The length of the CDR3 is 14 residues. In germline, CDR1 is KGHSH, CDR2 LQKENI. CDR3 sequence: CASSPETSKQPQHF. The CDR3 nucleotides read TGTGCCAGCTCACCCGAGACATCAAAGCAGCCCCAGCATTTT.

In this sample, this clone turned up once. The chain is built from TRBV5-1 and TRBJ1-2, with TRBD1 as a possible D gene (5 bases). There are 13 residues in the CDR3. CDR1 and CDR2 from the germline V gene are SGHRS and YFSETQ. Deletions cut 3 bases from V and 1 base from J, with 7 bases between. This chain's CDR3 is CASSSGDNYGYTF. DNA of the CDR3: TGCGCCAGCAGCTCGGGGGATAACTATGGCTACACCTTC.

This chain joins TRBV6-4 and TRBJ2-3; the D call may be TRBD1 or TRBD2 (5 bases each). Trimming removed 7 bases at V and 2 bases at J, with 19 bases between. The CDR3 runs 16 residues. Per the germline V gene, CDR1 is MRHNA and CDR2 is SNTAGT. CDR3 sequence (DNA): TGTGCCAGCACCACTTTGCTGGGGACGGACACAGATACGCAGTATTTT. Its translation: CASTTLLGTDTDTQYF.

J is TRBJ1-1 and V is TRBV5-1; D unclear. CDR3 size: 13 residues. Trimming cost V 0 bases and J 1 base, with 4 bases left between them. Germline CDR1 SGHRS, CDR2 YFSETQ. CDR3 in amino acids: CASSLEGNTEAFF. CDR3 in DNA: TGCGCCAGCAGCTTGGAGGGGAACACTGAAGCTTTCTTT.

This clone was recorded a few times. The chain is built from TRBV6-4 and TRBJ2-3; maybe TRBD2 (5 bases). From germline, CDR1 is MRHNA and CDR2 SNTAGT. The length of the CDR3 is 13 residues. Trimming removed 6 bases at V and 2 bases at J, with 9 bases between. CDR3 bases: TGTGCCAGCAGCGACGGGAACACAGATACGCAGTATTTT. Residues: CASSDGNTDTQYF.

The rearrangement links TRBV6-1 to TRBJ2-7; D could derive from TRBD1 or TRBD2 (5 bases each). V shed 7 bases and J shed 7 bases, with 17 bases lying between them. This CDR3 has 13 amino acids. The V gene's germline CDR1 is MNHNS and CDR2 SASEGT. The DNA for the CDR3 is TGTGCCAGCAATCTAGGGGACGACATGGAGCAGTACTTC. This codes for CASNLGDDMEQYF.

V is TRBV25-1 and J is TRBJ2-5; 7 bases are a match to TRBD2. The V gene end was trimmed by 1 base and the J gene end by 5 bases; junction bases not matched to a gene: 7. From germline, CDR1 is MGHDK and CDR2 SYGVNS. The length of the CDR3 is 15 residues. The CDR3 nucleotides read TGTGCCAGCAGTGAATCCCTCGGGGGGTTGGAGACCCAGTACTTC. Protein sequence: CASSESLGGLETQYF. The entire variable domain, with the rest obtained from reference TRBV25-1 and TRBJ2-5, is as follows: EADIYQTPRYLVIGTGKKITLECSQTMGHDKMYWYQQDPGMELHLIHYSYGVNSTEKGDLSSESTVSRIRTEHFPLTLESARPSHTSQYLCASSESLGGLETQYFGPGTRLLVL.

The gene calls are TRBV28 and TRBJ1-3; D call uncertain. CDR1 is MDHEN, CDR2 SYDVKM, per germline. The CDR3 loop spans 13 amino acids. Trimming left V 6 bases short and J 2 bases short, with 8 bases between. The CDR3 spells CASRPTAGNTIYF. Written as DNA, the CDR3 is TGTGCCAGCAGACCTACAGCTGGAAACACCATATATTTT.

This clone was observed once. The genes are TRBV6-5 and TRBJ2-7; D is unclear. The V end lost 0 bases, the J end lost 1 base, and 10 bases lay between the germline ends. CDR3 length: 15 residues. Looked up from germline, CDR1 is MNHEY and CDR2 is SVGAGI. CDR3 region: CASSYSEAYSYEQYF. CDR3 in DNA: TGTGCCAGCAGTTACTCAGAGGCGTATTCCTACGAGCAGTACTTC.

The chain combines TRBV14 with TRBJ1-1; D is possibly TRBD1 (5 bases). Germline CDR1 is SGHDN and CDR2 is FVKESK. The CDR3 has 13 amino acids. V lost 5 bases and J 1 base, leaving 8 bases between the germline ends. The chain's CDR3 is CASSSTGNTEAFF. In DNA form, the CDR3 reads TGTGCCAGCAGCAGTACAGGGAACACTGAAGCTTTCTTT. Drawing the rest from reference TRBV14 and TRBJ1-1, the complete variable domain is EAGVTQFPSHSVIEKGQTVTLRCDPISGHDNLYWYRRVMGKEIKFLLHFVKESKQDESGMPNNRFLAERTGGTYSTLKVQPAELEDSGVYFCASSSTGNTEAFFGQGTRLTVV.

The chain joins TRBV28 to TRBJ1-5, with TRBD1 as a possible D gene (6 bases). Germline lookup yields CDR1 MDHEN and CDR2 SYDVKM. The CDR3 covers 19 residues. V lost 5 bases and J 3 bases, leaving 26 bases between the germline ends. CDR3 loop: CASSHTTGDMRGVNQPQHF. In DNA, the CDR3 is TGTGCCAGCAGTCACACTACTGGGGACATGAGGGGGGTCAATCAGCCCCAGCATTTT.

The V gene is TRBV6-6, the J gene TRBJ1-2, with a tentative D call TRBD1 (5 bases). This CDR3 region has 16 residues. Germline CDR1 is MNHNY and CDR2 is SVGAGI (reference sequence). V lost 8 bases and J 4 bases, leaving 23 bases between the germline ends. CDR3 sequence: CASHPGGVSGTYGYTF. As DNA, the CDR3 is TGTGCCAGCCATCCCGGGGGGGTCTCAGGTACCTATGGCTACACCTTC.

The chain combines TRBV4-1 with TRBJ2-3; a weak D match, TRBD1 (6 bases). This CDR3 contains 15 residues. V lost 0 bases to trimming and J lost 6 bases, with 13 bases between them. Germline CDR1 and CDR2: MGHRA and YSYEKL. CDR3 in amino acids: CASSQDSGVGDTQYF. CDR3 coding DNA: TGCGCCAGCAGCCAAGATTCAGGGGTTGGGGATACGCAGTATTTT.